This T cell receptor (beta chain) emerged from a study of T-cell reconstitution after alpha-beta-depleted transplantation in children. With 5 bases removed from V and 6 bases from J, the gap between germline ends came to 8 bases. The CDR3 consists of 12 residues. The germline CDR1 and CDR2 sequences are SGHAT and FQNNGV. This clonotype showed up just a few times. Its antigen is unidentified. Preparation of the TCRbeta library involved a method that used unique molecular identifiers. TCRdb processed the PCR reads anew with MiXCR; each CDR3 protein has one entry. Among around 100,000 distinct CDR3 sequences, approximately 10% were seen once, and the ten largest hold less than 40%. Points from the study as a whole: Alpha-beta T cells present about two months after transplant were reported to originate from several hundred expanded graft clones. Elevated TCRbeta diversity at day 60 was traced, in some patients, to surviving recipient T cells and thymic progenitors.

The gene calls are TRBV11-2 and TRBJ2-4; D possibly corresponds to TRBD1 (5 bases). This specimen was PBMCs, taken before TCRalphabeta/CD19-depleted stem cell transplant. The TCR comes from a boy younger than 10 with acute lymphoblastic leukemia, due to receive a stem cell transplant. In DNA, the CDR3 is TGTGCCAGCAGCCCAGGGCCAAACATTCAGTACTTC. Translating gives CASSPGPNIQYF.